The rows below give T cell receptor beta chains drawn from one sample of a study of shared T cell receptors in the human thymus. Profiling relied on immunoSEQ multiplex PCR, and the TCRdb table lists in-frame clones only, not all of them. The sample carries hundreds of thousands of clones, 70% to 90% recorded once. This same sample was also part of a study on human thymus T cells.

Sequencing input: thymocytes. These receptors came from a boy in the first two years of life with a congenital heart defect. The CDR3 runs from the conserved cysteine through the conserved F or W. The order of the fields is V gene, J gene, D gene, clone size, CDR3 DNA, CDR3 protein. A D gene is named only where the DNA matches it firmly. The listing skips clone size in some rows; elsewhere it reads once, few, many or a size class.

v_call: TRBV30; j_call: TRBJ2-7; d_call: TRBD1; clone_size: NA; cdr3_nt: TGTGCCTTTTTGACAGGGACGGCCTACGAGCAGTACTTC; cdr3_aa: CAFLTGTAYEQYF
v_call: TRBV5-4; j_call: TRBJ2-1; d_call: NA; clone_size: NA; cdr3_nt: TGTGCCAGCAGCCCAACACGCTCACCCAATGAGCAGTTCTTC; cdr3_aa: CASSPTRSPNEQFF
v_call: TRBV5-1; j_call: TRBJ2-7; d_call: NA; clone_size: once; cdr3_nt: TGCGCCAGCAGCTTGGAGCCAGGGGCGCTCTACGAGCAGTACTTC; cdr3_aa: CASSLEPGALYEQYF
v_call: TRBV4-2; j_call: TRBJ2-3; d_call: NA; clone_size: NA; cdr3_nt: TGTGCCAGCAGCCAAGCTGGACAGTCTAGCACAGATACGCAGTATTTT; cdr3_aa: CASSQAGQSSTDTQYF
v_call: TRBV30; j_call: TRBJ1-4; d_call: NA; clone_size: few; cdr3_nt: TGTGCCTGGAGTCTCGTAAAGACAGGCCTAGGTGAAAAACTGTTTTTT; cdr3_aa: CAWSLVKTGLGEKLFF
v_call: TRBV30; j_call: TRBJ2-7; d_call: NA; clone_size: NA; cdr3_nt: TGTGCCTGGACCCCGCGCAGCCGGGTAGCCAGAGCTTACGAGCAGTACTTC; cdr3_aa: CAWTPRSRVARAYEQYF
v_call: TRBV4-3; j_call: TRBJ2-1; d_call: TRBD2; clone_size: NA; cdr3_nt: TGCGCCAGCAGCCCGGGACTAGCGGGACCACTCTACAATGAGCAGTTCTTC; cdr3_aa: CASSPGLAGPLYNEQFF
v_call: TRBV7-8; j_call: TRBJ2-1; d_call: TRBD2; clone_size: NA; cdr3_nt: TGTGCCAGCAGCCCGACCTTGGGGCGGGAGAGTGGTAATGAGCAGTTCTTC; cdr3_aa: CASSPTLGRESGNEQFF
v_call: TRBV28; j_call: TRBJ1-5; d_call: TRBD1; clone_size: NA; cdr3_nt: TGTGCCAGCAGCATCGACAGGGAAGGCAATCAGCCCCAGCATTTT; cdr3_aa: CASSIDREGNQPQHF
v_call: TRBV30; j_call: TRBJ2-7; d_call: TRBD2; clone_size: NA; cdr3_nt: TGTGCCTGGAGGGTGAAAGCGGGAGGGCCTGGCGAGCAGTACTTC; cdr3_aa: CAWRVKAGGPGEQYF
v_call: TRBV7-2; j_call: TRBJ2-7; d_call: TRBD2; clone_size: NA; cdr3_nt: TGTGCCAGCAGCTTAGCCCTAGCGGGACATACGTACGAGCAGTACTTC; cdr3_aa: CASSLALAGHTYEQYF
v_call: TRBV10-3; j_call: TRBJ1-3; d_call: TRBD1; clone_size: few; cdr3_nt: TGTGCCATCAGTGAGCCGAGGACAGGGGGTGATACCATATATTTT; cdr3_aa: CAISEPRTGGDTIYF
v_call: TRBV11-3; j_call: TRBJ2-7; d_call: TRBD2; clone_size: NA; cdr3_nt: TGTGCCAGCAGCTTACTAGCGGGAGGCACCGGGGAGCAGTACTTC; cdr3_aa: CASSLLAGGTGEQYF
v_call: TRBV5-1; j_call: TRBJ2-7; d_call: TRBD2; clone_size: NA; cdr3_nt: TGCGCCAGCAGCTACACTAGCGGGAGCACCTCCTACGAGCAGTACTTC; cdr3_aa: CASSYTSGSTSYEQYF
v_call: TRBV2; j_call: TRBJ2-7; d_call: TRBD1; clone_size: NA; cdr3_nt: TGTGCCAGCAGCGGTACAGGGGGCCACGAGCAGTACTTC; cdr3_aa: CASSGTGGHEQYF
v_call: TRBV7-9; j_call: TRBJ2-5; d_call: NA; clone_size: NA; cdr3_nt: TGTGCCAGCAGCCCCAGGGTGCCGGTGGGCCGAAAGACCCAGTACTTC; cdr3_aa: CASSPRVPVGRKTQYF
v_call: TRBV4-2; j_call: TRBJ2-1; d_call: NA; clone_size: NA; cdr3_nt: TGTGCCAGCAGCCGAGAATCGCGGGGGCAGCAGTTCTTC; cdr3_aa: CASSRESRGQQFF
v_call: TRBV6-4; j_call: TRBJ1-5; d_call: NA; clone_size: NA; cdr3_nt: TGTGCCAGCAGCCGGGACACTCCCCCGGAGCTTAGCAATCAGCCCCAGCATTTT; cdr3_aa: CASSRDTPPELSNQPQHF
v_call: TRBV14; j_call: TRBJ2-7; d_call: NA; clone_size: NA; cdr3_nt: TGTGCCAGCAGCCAAGACGGCGGTTTCACCTACGAGCAGTACTTC; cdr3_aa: CASSQDGGFTYEQYF
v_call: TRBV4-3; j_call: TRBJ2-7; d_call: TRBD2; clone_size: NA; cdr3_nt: TGCGCCAGCAGCCAAAACCTTGCGGGAGCCTACGAGCAGTACTTC; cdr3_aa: CASSQNLAGAYEQYF
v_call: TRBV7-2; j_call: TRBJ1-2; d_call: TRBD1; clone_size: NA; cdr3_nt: TGTGCCAGCCTACAGGGGATGGGGGGCTACACCTTC; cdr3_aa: CASLQGMGGYTF
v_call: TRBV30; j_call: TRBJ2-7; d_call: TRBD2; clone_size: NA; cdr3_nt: TGTGCCTGGAGCCGACTAGCGGGAGATGTCGACGAGCAGTACTTC; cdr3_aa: CAWSRLAGDVDEQYF
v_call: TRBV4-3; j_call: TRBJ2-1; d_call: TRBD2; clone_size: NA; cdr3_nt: TGCGCCAGCAGCCAAGGATATTGTAAGCGGGAGGTATCCTACAATGAGCAGTTCTTC; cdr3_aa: CASSQGYCKREVSYNEQFF
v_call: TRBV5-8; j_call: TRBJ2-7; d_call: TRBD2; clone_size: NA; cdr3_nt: TGTGCCAGCAGCTTCCCAGCGGGAGTATCCAACGAGCAGTACTTC; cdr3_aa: CASSFPAGVSNEQYF
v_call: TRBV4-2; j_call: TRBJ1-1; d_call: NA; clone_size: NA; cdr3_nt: TGTGCCAGCAGCCAAGAGTGGCAGGTGGACACTGAAGCTTTCTTT; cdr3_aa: CASSQEWQVDTEAFF
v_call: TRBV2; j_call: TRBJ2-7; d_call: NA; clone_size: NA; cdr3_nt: TGTGCCAGCAGCCGATGGGACCGGAGGGTAAGCTCCTACGAGCAGTACTTC; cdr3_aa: CASSRWDRRVSSYEQYF
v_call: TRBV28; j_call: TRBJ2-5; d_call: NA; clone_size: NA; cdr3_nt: TGTGCCAGCAGCTACATAGGGCGGGGTCCTTGGGAGACCCAGTACTTC; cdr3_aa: CASSYIGRGPWETQYF
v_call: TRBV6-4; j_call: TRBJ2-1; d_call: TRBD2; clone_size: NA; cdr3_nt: TGTGCCAGCAGTGACTCCGCGGGAGGCTCCTACAATGAGCAGTTCTTC; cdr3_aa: CASSDSAGGSYNEQFF
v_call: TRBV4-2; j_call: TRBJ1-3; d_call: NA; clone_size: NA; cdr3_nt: TGTGCCAGCAGCCAAGAGCCAGGCAGGAAAAGCTCTGGAAACACCATATATTTT; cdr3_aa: CASSQEPGRKSSGNTIYF
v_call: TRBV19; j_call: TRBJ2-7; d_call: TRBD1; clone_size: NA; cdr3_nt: TGTGCCAGTAGGGGGACGGCTCAGGGGGCCTACGAGCAGTACTTC; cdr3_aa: CASRGTAQGAYEQYF
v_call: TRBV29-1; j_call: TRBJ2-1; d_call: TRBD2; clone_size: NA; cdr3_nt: TGCAGCGGGAGTGGACTAGCGGGGGAACCTTACAATGAGCAGTTCTTC; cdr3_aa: CSGSGLAGEPYNEQFF
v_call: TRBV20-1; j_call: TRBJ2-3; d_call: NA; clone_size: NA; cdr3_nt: TGCAGTGCCCCCCCGCGGGATACGCAGTATTTT; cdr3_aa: CSAPPRDTQYF
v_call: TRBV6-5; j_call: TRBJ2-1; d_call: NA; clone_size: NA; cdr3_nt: TGTGCCAGCAGTTCTCAAAAGGGGCTTGCTGAGCAGTTCTTC; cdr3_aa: CASSSQKGLAEQFF
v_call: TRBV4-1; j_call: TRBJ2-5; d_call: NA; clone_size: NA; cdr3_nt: TGCGCCAGCAATGACGGGAAGGGAGGCCGTCGGCAGACCCAGTACTTC; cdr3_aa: CASNDGKGGRRQTQYF
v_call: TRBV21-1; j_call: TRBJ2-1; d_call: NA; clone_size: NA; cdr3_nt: TGTGCCAGCAGCGCGACTAGCTACAATGAGCAGTTCTTC; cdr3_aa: CASSATSYNEQFF
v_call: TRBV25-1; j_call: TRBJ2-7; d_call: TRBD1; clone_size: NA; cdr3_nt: TGTGCCAGCAGTTCCAGGGGGCGCGTCTACGAGCAGTACTTC; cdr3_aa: CASSSRGRVYEQYF
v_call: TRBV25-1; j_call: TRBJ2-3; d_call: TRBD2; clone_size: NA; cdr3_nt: TGTGCCAGCAGTGACCATACTAGCGGGTCTAGCACAGATACGCAGTATTTT; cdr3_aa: CASSDHTSGSSTDTQYF
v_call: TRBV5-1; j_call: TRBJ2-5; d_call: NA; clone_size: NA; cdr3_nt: TGCGCCAGCAGCGAACAGCAGGGGACAGAGACCCAGTACTTC; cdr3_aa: CASSEQQGTETQYF
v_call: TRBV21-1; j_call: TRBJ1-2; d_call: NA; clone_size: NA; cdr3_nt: TGTGCCAGCAGCAAAGTGCGCGGACACCTCCATGGCTACACCTTC; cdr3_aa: CASSKVRGHLHGYTF
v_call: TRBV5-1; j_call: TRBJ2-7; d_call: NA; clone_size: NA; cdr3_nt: TGCGCCAGCAGCTTGGTGGGCAGGGGCTCCCCGGAGCAGTACTTC; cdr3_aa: CASSLVGRGSPEQYF
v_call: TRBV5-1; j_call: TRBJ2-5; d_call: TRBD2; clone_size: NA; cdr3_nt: TGCGCCAGCAGCGTCGACGGGACTAGCGGGAGGAAGGAGGCCAGCGGAGAGACCCAGTACTTC; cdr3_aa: CASSVDGTSGRKEASGETQYF